The 14 T cell receptor beta chains in this list originate from one sample, sequenced in a study of shared clonotypes between healthy human individuals. Method: immunoSEQ multiplex PCR; TCRdb's copy keeps in-frame clones and lacks some. Counted here are about 1 million clones, around 75% occurring once; the ten biggest clones make up roughly 1.5%. Source material: memory CD4+ T cells sorted from blood. Specified subset: CD45RA-negative fraction. The receptors were sampled from a man aged 18 to 30 in good health.

The chain uses TRBV19 and TRBJ2-7; 15 bases are a match to TRBD2. The V segment lost 3 bases and the J segment 3 bases; nucleotides outside the gene matches: 6. The CDR3 is 17 amino acids. CDR1 and CDR2 (germline): LNHDA, SQIVND (reference sequence). The CDR3 nucleotides are TGTGCCAGTAGTATCAGGACTAGCGGGAGGGCCCTCTACGAGCAGTACTTC. Its translation is CASSIRTSGRALYEQYF.

The V gene is TRBV30, the J gene TRBJ2-1, with TRBD2 matching 8 bases. The germline V gene encodes CDR1 GTSNPN and CDR2 SVGIG (reference sequence). The CDR3 consists of 13 residues. Trimming cost V 3 bases and J 8 bases; bases outside gene matches: 6. CDR3 in DNA: TGTGCCTGGAGCGCACACGGGGGGGATGAGCAGTTCTTC. It codes for CAWSAHGGDEQFF.

Comment on this clone: Other DNA sequences within the sample encode an identical CDR3. V is TRBV19 and J is TRBJ1-1, with no clear D. The CDR3 is 13 amino acids. Trimming shortened V by 4 bases and J by 0 bases, and 6 bases separated the two germline ends. Germline values: CDR1 LNHDA, CDR2 SQIVND (reference sequence). CDR3 protein: CASSTTMNTEAFF. For the CDR3, the DNA is TGTGCCAGTAGTACAACTATGAACACTGAAGCTTTCTTT.

This clone showed up just a few times. At the DNA level, this CDR3 is encoded by other sequences in the same sample as well. The chain links TRBV30 to TRBJ1-5; 7 bases agree with TRBD1. The CDR3 spans 13 residues. J gave up 5 bases and V 1 base, and 2 bases lay outside the gene matches. CDR1 and CDR2 from the germline V gene are GTSNPN and SVGIG (reference sequence). CDR3 in amino acids: CAWSGQGDQPQHF. CDR3 in DNA: TGTGCCTGGAGTGGGCAGGGGGATCAGCCCCAGCATTTT.

The chain uses TRBV19 and TRBJ2-7; D is uncertain. CDR1 and CDR2 (germline): LNHDA, SQIVND (reference sequence). Trimming took off 3 bases at V and 0 bases at J, with 9 bases between the two ends. The CDR3 contains 14 residues. The CDR3 loop is CASSMWGSSYEQYF. In DNA form, the CDR3 reads TGTGCCAGTAGTATGTGGGGAAGCTCCTACGAGCAGTACTTC.

The genes are TRBV4-1 and TRBJ2-2; TRBD2 might be the D (6 bases). V gave up 5 bases and J gave up 3 bases, with 13 bases separating them. The V gene's germline CDR1 is MGHRA and CDR2 YSYEKL. CDR3 length equals 15 residues. CDR3 loop: CASSSTGLYTGELFF. The CDR3 coding sequence is TGCGCCAGCAGCTCTACGGGACTTTACACCGGGGAGCTGTTTTTT.

The chain combines TRBV29-1 with TRBJ1-5; no definite D call. Germline V lookup: CDR1 SQVTM, CDR2 ANQGSEA. The CDR3 is 15 residues long. V lost 5 bases, J lost 5 bases, and 19 bases lay in between. In DNA form, the CDR3 reads TGCAGCGTTCAGGTTTGGTACTCTAGGTATCAGCCCCAGCATTTT. Translating gives CSVQVWYSRYQPQHF.

The chain combines TRBV5-1 with TRBJ2-3; D unclear. Trimming removed 3 bases from V and 1 base from J, with 9 bases in between. The CDR3 covers 14 residues. Germline V CDR1 and CDR2: SGHRS, YFSETQ. The CDR3: CASSSSRGTDTQYF. Written as DNA, the CDR3 is TGCGCCAGCAGCTCCAGTCGGGGCACAGATACGCAGTATTTT.

In regard to this clone: This may be a read error: a much more frequent sequence differs by one nucleotide. Other DNA sequences in the sample encode the same CDR3. The rearrangement joins TRBV18 to TRBJ2-5; D remains unclear. The CDR3 runs 11 residues. Per germline, CDR1 KGHSH and CDR2 LQKENI. V was cut by 3 bases and J by 2 bases, with 1 base left in between. In DNA form, the CDR3 reads TGTGCCAGCTCACCGCAAGAGACCCAGTACTTC. This gives the protein CASSPQETQYF.

The J gene is TRBJ1-4, the V gene TRBV21-1; the table gives TRBD1 as D, unverified against the DNA. TRBV21-1 is a documented pseudogene. CDR3 size: 18 residues. The CDR3 region has the DNA TGTGCCAGCAGCAAAGTTTATGGGCCTCTCTCAACTAATGAAAAACTGTTTTTT. Protein product: CASSKVYGPLSTNEKLFF.

With respect to this clone: Other DNA sequences of this sample code for an identical CDR3. The genes are TRBV5-6 and TRBJ2-7; 9 positions agree with TRBD1. V lost 5 bases and J lost 7; bases outside the gene matches: 7. Germline-derived CDR1 and CDR2 are SGHDT and YYEEEE. This CDR3 is built from 13 residues. CDR3 sequence: CASSRDRVGEQYF. The CDR3, as DNA: TGTGCCAGCAGTCGGGACAGGGTTGGGGAGCAGTACTTC.

CDR3 sequence: CASSQGSQGTYEQYF. The CDR3 DNA is TGCGCCAGCAGCCAAGGTTCCCAGGGGACCTACGAGCAGTACTTC. The chain is built from TRBV4-1 and TRBJ2-7; D may be TRBD1 (6 bases). Looked up from germline, CDR1 is MGHRA and CDR2 is YSYEKL. CDR3 length: 15 residues. V lost 1 base and J 2 bases, leaving 12 bases between the germline ends.

This clone was counted only a few times. J is TRBJ2-2 and V is TRBV25-1; the D is unclear. Trimming took off 6 bases at V and 9 bases at J, with 11 bases between the two ends. The length of the CDR3 is 12 residues. Germline CDR1 is MGHDK and CDR2 is SYGVNS. For the CDR3, the DNA is TGTGCCAGCAGCCCCGACTCCCGGGAGCTGTTTTTT. Its protein is CASSPDSRELFF.

The chain recombines TRBV7-8 with TRBJ1-1; D not resolved. The V gene lost 5 bases and the J gene lost 5 bases, with 9 bases spanning the gap. There are 12 residues in the CDR3. Per the germline V gene, CDR1 is SGHVS and CDR2 is FQNEAQ. This CDR3 is CASSDGWTEAFF. The CDR3 DNA is TGTGCCAGCAGCGACGGGTGGACTGAAGCTTTCTTT.